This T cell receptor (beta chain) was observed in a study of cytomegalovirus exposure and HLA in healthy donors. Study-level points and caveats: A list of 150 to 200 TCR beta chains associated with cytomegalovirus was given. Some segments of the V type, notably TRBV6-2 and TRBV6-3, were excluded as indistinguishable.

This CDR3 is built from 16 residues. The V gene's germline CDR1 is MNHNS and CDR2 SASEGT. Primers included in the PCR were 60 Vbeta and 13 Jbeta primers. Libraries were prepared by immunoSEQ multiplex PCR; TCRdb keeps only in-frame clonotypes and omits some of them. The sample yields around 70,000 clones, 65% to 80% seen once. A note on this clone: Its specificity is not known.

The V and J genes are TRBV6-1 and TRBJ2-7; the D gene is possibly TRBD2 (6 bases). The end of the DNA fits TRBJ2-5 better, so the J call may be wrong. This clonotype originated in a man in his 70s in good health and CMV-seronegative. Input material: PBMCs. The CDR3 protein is CASSAGSLAYQETQYF. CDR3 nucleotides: TGTGCCAGCAGTGCCGGTAGCCTAGCGTATCAAGAGACCCAGTACTTC.